The T cell receptor (beta chain) under discussion was sequenced for a study of molecular identifiers for immune sequencing clone quantification. General study findings and limits: Because of identical TCR molecules sharing a barcode, sizes of highly expanded clones could be underestimated. Spiked TCR RNA from one Jurkat cell reportedly showed up when mixed among more than 900,000 naive cells.

Libraries of naive CD8 T cells were made from roughly 18,000 to 920,000 sorted cells. They used 10%, 30% or 50% RNA. Previously described methods with listed TCR primers produced the bulk TCR libraries. TCRdb fed the PCR reads into MiXCR, producing one record per CDR3 protein. The sample holds more than 450,000 distinct CDR3 sequences, around a fifth seen once. Germline-derived CDR1 and CDR2 are MNHEY and SMNVEV (reference sequence). With 7 bases clipped from V and 6 bases from J, the junction kept 1 base outside the gene matches. This CDR3 has 12 amino acids. This clonotype was detected a few times. The antigen is unknown.

The clonotype comes from a human donor in good health. Some libraries in this study had Jurkat cell RNA spiked in. The sequencing sample was made of naive CD8+ T cells from blood, with Jurkat cell RNA spiked in. Subset of the sample: FACS-sorted CD8+CD4-CCR7+CD45RA+ naive T cells. The J gene is TRBJ2-2, the V gene TRBV27; the match to TRBD1 covers 8 bases. CDR3 residues: CASTDRAGELFF. The CDR3 DNA follows: TGTGCCAGCACGGACAGGGCCGGGGAGCTGTTTTTT.